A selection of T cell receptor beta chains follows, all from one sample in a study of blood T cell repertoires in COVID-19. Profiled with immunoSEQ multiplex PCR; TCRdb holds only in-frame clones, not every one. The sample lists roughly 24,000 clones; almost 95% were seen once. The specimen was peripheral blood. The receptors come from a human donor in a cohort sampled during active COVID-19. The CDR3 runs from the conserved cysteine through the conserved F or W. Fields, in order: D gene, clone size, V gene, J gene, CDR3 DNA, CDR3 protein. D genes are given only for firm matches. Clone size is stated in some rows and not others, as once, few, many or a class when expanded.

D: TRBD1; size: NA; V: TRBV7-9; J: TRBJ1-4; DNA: TGTGCCAGCAGCTCCGTTCGGACAGGAACTAATGAAAAACTGTTTTTT; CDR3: CASSSVRTGTNEKLFF
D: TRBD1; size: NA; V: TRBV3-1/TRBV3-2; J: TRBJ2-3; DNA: TGTGCCAGCAGCCTTGGACAGGGGTTCACAGATACGCAGTATTTT; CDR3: CASSLGQGFTDTQYF
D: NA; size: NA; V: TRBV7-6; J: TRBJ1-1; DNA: TGTGCCAGCAGCTTAGCGGAGGCGGGCACTGAAGCTTTCTTT; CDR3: CASSLAEAGTEAFF
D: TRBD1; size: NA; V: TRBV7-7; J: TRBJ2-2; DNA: TGTGCTAGCAGCTCATCAGGGGGTAACACCGGGGAGCTGTTTTTT; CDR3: CASSSSGGNTGELFF
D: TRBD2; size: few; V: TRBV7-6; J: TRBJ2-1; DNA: TGTGCCAGCAGCCCCAAATCTAGCGGGAGCAATGAGCAGTTCTTC; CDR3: CASSPKSSGSNEQFF
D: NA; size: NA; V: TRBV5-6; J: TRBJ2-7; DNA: TGTGCCAGCAGCTCGAGGTCAGGGTTCGCCTACGAGCAGTACTTC; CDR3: CASSSRSGFAYEQYF
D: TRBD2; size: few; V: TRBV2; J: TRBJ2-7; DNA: TGTGCCAGCAGTGCCGGGAGGCTTACCTACGAGCAGTACTTC; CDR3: CASSAGRLTYEQYF
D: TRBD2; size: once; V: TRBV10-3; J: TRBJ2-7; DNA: TGTGCCATCAGTGACTCTAGCGGGAACTCCTACGAGCAGTACTTC; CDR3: CAISDSSGNSYEQYF
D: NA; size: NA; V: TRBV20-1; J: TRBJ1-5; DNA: TGCAGTGCTAGTAGCCAGGGTCGGAATCAGCCCCAGCATTTT; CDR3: CSASSQGRNQPQHF
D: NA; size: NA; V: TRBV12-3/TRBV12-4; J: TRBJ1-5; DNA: TGTGCCAGCAGCCTGAACAGTTCATCCCAGCATTTT; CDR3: CASSLNSSSQHF
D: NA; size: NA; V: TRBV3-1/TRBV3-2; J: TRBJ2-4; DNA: TGTGCCAGCGGAGGGCGTGAAATAGCCAAAAACATTCAGTACTTC; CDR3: CASGGREIAKNIQYF
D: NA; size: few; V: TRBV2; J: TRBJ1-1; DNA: TGTGCCAGCAGTAGCCCGGGGAGGACTGAAGCTTTCTTT; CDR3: CASSSPGRTEAFF
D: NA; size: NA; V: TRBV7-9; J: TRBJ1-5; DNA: TGTGCCAGCAGCTTAGGAGCGGCGGGCAATCAGCCCCAGCATTTT; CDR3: CASSLGAAGNQPQHF
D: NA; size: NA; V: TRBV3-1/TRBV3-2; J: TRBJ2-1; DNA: TGTGCCAGCAGCCAACCCCCCGCGGACAATGAGCAGTTCTTC; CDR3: CASSQPPADNEQFF
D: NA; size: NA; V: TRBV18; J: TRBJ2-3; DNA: TGTGCCAGCTCACCACAGGACACACGTCACACAGATACGCAGTATTTT; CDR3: CASSPQDTRHTDTQYF
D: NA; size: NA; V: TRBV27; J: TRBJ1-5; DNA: TGTGCCAGCAGTTTAGGAGGGCGGCAGCCCCAGCATTTT; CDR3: CASSLGGRQPQHF
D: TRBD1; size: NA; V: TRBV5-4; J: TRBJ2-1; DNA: TGTGCCAGCAGCTTCGGGACAGGGCGTAATGAGCAGTTCTTC; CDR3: CASSFGTGRNEQFF
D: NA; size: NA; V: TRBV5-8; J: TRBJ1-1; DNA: TGTGCCAGCAGCTTGGATCCCAGGGTCGCTGAAGCTTTCTTT; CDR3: CASSLDPRVAEAFF
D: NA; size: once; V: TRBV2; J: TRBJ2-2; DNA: TGTGCCAGCACCAGACTCGCCGGGGAGCTGTTTTTT; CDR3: CASTRLAGELFF
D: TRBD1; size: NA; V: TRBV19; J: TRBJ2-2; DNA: TGTGCCAGTAGTATTTATATCGGGACAGGGGCCGGGGAGCTGTTTTTT; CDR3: CASSIYIGTGAGELFF
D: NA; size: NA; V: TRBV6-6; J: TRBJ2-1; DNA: TGTGCCAGCAGTTACCATCAGGGCTACAATGAGCAGTTCTTC; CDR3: CASSYHQGYNEQFF
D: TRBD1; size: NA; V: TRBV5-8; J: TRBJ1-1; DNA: TGTGCCAGCAGACAGGGGGCGCGTCTTGACACTGAAGCTTTCTTT; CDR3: CASRQGARLDTEAFF
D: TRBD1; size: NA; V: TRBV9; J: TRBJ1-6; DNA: TGTGCCAGCAGCGATGGGGGGGGACAGGGGCATTCACCCCTCCACTTT; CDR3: CASSDGGGQGHSPLHF
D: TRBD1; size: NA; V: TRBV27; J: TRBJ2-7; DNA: TGTGCCAGCACCGCGGACAGGCTGACCTCCTACGAGCAGTACTTC; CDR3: CASTADRLTSYEQYF
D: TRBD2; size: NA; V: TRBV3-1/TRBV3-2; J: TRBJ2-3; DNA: TGTGCCAGCAGCCAGAGGACTAGCGGGGGGCATAGCACAGATACGCAGTATTTT; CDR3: CASSQRTSGGHSTDTQYF
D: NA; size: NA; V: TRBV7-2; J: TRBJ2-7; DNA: TGTGCCAGCAGCTTCTTCGGGGGTGGTTACGAGCAGTACTTC; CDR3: CASSFFGGGYEQYF
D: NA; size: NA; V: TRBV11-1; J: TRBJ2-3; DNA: TGTGCCAGCAGCTTTGGGCTCCTCACAGATACGCAGTATTTT; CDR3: CASSFGLLTDTQYF
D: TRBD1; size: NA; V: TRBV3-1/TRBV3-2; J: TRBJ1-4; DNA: TGTGCCAGCAGCCCGGGACAGGCTACAACTAATGAAAAACTGTTTTTT; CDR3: CASSPGQATTNEKLFF
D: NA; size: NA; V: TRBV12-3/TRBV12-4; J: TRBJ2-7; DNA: TGTGCCAGCAGTCAGACTGCCTACGAGCAGTACTTC; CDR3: CASSQTAYEQYF
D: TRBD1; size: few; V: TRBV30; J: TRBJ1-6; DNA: TGTGCCTGGAGTGTTTCGGCAGGGGGTGTTTCACCCCTCCACTTT; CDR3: CAWSVSAGGVSPLHF
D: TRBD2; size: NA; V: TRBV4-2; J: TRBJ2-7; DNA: TGTGCCAGCAGCCAATCGCTAGCGGAAACCTACGAGCAGTACTTC; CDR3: CASSQSLAETYEQYF
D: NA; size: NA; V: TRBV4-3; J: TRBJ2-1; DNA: TGCGCCAGCAGCCAAGATTGGGCCAATGAGCAGTTCTTC; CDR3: CASSQDWANEQFF
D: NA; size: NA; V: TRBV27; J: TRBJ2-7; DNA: TGTGCCAGCAGTCCAGGGGACATCGGCTACGAGCAGTACTTC; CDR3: CASSPGDIGYEQYF
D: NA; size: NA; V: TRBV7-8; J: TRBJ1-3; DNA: TGTGCCAGCAGCAAAACTTGGGGGGACACCATATATTTT; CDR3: CASSKTWGDTIYF
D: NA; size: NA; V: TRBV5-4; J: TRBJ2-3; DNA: TGTGCCAGCAGCTTGAGGCGGGGGCGGGATACGCAGTATTTT; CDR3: CASSLRRGRDTQYF
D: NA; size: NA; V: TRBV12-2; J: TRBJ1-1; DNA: TGTGCAAGTCGCTCAAAGACAGGGAACCTCTTT; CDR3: CASRSKTGNLF
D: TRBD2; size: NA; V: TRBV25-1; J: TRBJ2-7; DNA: TGTGCCAGCAGTGCTAGCGGGAGACCCTACGAGCAGTACTTC; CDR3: CASSASGRPYEQYF
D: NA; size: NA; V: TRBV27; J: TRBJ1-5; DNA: TGTGCCAGCAGGGGGCTGTCTGGTCAGCCCCAGCATTTT; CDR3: CASRGLSGQPQHF
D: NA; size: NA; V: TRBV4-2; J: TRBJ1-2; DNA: TGTGCCAGCAGCCAAGATGTTTCAGGGGCGGTTGATGGCTACACCTTC; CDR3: CASSQDVSGAVDGYTF
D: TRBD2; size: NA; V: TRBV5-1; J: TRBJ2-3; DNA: TGCGCCAGCAGCTTAGCGGGAGGGGCAGATACGCAGTATTTT; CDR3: CASSLAGGADTQYF
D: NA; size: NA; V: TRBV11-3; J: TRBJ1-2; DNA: TGTGCCAGCAGCTTAGAGAGCGACTATGGCTACACCTTC; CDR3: CASSLESDYGYTF
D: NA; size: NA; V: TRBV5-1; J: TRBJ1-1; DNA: TGCGCCAGCAGAACCAGGGTGAGCACTGAAGCTTTCTTT; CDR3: CASRTRVSTEAFF
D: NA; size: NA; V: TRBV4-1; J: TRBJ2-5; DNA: TGCGCCAGCAGCCCCAACCCGGACTCCCGGTACCAAGAGACCCAGTACTTC; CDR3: CASSPNPDSRYQETQYF
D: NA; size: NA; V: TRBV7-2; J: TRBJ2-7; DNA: TGTGCCAGCAGCTTAGTCTCCCCGGGCTACGAGCAGTACTTC; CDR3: CASSLVSPGYEQYF
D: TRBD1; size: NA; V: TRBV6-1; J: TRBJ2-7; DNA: TGTGCCAGCAGTGAATACAGGGGGGAGCAGTACTTC; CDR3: CASSEYRGEQYF
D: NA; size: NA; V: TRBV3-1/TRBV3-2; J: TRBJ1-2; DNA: TGTGGGACGGGACAAACTAACTATGGCTACACCTTC; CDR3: CGTGQTNYGYTF
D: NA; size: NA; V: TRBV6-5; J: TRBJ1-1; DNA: TGTGCCAGCAGGGGATGGACAGAACCTGAAGCTTTCTTT; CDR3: CASRGWTEPEAFF
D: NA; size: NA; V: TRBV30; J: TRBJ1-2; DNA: TGTGCCTGGAGTCTGGGTATACAAGGGGCCGGGTGGGGCTACACCTTC; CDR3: CAWSLGIQGAGWGYTF
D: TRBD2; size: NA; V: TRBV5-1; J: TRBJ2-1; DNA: TGCGCCAGCAGCTGGACTAGCGGGGGCCTCTCCTACAATGAGCAGTTCTTC; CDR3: CASSWTSGGLSYNEQFF
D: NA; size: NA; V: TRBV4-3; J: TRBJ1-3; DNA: TGCGCCAGCAGCCAAGAGGTGAGGACTGGAAACACCATATATTTT; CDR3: CASSQEVRTGNTIYF
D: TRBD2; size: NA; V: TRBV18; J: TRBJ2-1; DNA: TGTGCCAGCTCACCACAGGGCAGTTTACTAGCGGGGGATGAGCAGTTCTTC; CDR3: CASSPQGSLLAGDEQFF
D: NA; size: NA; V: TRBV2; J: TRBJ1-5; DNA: TGTGCCAGCAGTCCCCAAGGGGGAATCAAAGGTCAGCCCCAGCATTTT; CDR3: CASSPQGGIKGQPQHF
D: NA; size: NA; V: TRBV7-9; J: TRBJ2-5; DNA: TGTGCCAGCAGCCCCCGGTTACTATTGAAGGCAAGGAATGAGGAGACCCAGTACTTC; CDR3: CASSPRLLLKARNEETQYF
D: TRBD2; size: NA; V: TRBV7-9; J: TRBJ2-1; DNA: TGTGCCAGCAGGGGAGGTAGCGGGAGGGCCGGGTCCTACAATGAGCAGTTCTTC; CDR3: CASRGGSGRAGSYNEQFF
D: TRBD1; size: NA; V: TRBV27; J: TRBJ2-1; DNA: TGTGCCAGCAGTTTATCCGGGACAGGGCCCTACAATGAGCAGTTCTTC; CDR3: CASSLSGTGPYNEQFF
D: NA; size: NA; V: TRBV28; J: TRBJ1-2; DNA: TGTGCCAGCAGTTCCGGGGTTGGCTACACCTTC; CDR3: CASSSGVGYTF
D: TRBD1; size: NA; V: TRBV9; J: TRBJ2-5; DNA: TGTGCCAGCAGCGTCGGGACAGGGGGATACCAAGAGACCCAGTACTTC; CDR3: CASSVGTGGYQETQYF
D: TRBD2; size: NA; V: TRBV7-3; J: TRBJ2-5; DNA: TGTGCCAGCAGCTTGGGACTACCTGGAATCCAAGAGACCCAGTACTTC; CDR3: CASSLGLPGIQETQYF
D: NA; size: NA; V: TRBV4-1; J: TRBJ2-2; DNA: TGCGCCAGCAGCCAAGATTATAGCGGGGAGCTGTTTTTT; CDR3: CASSQDYSGELFF
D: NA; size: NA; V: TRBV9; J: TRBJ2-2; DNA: TGTGCCAGCAGCGTAGGTTCTGACACCGGGGAGCTGTTTTTT; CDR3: CASSVGSDTGELFF